This T cell receptor beta chain stems from a study of T cell responses to AZD1222 COVID-19 vaccine. General study findings and limits: Repertoires in all cases were sampled only once the peak T cell response had passed. AZD1222 recipients seropositive at baseline numbered only six or seven. Researchers report vaccine-associated CD4 TCRs spanning spike, with dominance at 160-218 and 743-854.

V dropped 8 bases and J dropped 0; count of bases not matched to a gene: 3. This CDR3 spans 13 amino acids. Germline V gene data show CDR1 as WSHSY and CDR2 as SAAADI. The repertoire was sequenced with immunoSEQ multiplex PCR; TCRdb's copy has only in-frame clones and lacks some. The sample includes 170,000 or so clones, 90% of them seen just once. Points on this clone: What it recognizes is unknown.

Sequencing was performed on peripheral blood, taken on day 0 of AZD1222 vaccination. The chain recombines TRBV10-2 with TRBJ1-1; 7 positions agree with TRBD1. The TCR sequence derives from an adult in good health. CDR3 nucleotides: TGCGCCAGCGGGGGACAGATGAACACTGAAGCTTTCTTT. Translation gives CASGGQMNTEAFF.